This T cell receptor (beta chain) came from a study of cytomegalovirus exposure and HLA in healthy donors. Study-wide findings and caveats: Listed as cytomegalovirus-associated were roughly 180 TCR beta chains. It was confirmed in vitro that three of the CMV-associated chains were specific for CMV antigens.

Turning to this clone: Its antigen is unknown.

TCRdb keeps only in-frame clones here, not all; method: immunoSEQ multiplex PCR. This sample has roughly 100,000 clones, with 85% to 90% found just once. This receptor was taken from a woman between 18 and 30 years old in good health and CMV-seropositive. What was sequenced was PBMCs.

In DNA form, the CDR3 reads TGTGCCAGCAGCTTAGGACAGAAAGAGACCCAGTACTTC. It specifies CASSLGQKETQYF. The chain couples TRBV7-8 to TRBJ2-5; the D gene is possibly TRBD1 (5 bases). CDR1 is SGHVS and CDR2 is FQNEAQ in the germline V gene. The CDR3 is 13 residues long. Trimming pared 1 base from V and 3 bases from J, leaving 6 bases between.